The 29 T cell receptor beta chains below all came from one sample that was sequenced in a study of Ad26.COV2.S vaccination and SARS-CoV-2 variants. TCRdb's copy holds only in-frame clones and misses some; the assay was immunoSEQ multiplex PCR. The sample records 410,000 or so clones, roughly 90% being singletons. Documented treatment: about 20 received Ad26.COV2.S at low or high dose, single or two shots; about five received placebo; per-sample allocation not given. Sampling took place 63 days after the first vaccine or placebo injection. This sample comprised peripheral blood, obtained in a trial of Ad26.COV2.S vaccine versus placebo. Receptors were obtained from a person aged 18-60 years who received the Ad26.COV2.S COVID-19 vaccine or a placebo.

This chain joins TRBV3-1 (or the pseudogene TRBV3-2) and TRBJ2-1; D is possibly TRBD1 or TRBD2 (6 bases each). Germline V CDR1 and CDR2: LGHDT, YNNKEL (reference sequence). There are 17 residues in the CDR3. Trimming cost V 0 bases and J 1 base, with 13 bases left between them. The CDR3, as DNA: TGTGCCAGCAGCCAAGATGGGGGGCCGGGGTCCTACAATGAGCAGTTCTTC. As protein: CASSQDGGPGSYNEQFF.

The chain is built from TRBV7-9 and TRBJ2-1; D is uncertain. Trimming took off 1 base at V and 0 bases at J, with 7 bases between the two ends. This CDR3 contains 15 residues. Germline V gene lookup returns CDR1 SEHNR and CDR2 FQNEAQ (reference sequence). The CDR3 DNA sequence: TGTGCCAGCAGCTTAGACATAGGCTCCTACAATGAGCAGTTCTTC. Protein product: CASSLDIGSYNEQFF.

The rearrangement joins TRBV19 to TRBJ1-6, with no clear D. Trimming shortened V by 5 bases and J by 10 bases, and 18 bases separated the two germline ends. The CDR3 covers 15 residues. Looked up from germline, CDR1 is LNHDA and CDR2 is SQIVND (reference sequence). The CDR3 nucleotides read TGTGCCAGTAGTTCCACCTTGGGGAGAGGGTCACCCCTCCACTTT. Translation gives CASSSTLGRGSPLHF. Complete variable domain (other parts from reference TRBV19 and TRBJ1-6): DGGITQSPKYLFRKEGQNVTLSCEQNLNHDAMYWYRQDPGQGLRLIYYSQIVNDFQKGDIAEGYSVSREKKESFPLTVTSAQKNPTAFYLCASSSTLGRGSPLHFGNGTRLTVT.

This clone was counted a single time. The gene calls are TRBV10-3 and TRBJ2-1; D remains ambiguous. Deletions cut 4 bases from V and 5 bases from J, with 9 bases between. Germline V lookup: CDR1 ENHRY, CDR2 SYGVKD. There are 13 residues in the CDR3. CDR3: CAISADFHNEQFF. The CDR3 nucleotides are TGTGCCATCAGTGCGGATTTCCACAATGAGCAGTTCTTC.

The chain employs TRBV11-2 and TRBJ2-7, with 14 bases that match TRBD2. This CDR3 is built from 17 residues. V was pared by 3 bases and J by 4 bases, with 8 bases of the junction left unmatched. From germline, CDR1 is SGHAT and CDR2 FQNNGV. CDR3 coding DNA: TGTGCCAGCAGCTTTCCCCTCGGACTAGCGGGGGGTTACGAGCAGTACTTC. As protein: CASSFPLGLAGGYEQYF.

In nucleotides, the CDR3 is TGCGCCAGCAGCCCCACCGGGACAGGGCGGACAGGTGACTATGGCTACACCTTC. It specifies CASSPTGTGRTGDYGYTF. The chain carries TRBV5-1 and TRBJ1-2, with 9 bases lining up with TRBD1. This CDR3 is 18 amino acids long. Germline CDR1 and CDR2: SGHRS and YFSETQ. Losses at the gene ends were 4 bases for V and 3 bases for J; bases not matched to a gene: 16.

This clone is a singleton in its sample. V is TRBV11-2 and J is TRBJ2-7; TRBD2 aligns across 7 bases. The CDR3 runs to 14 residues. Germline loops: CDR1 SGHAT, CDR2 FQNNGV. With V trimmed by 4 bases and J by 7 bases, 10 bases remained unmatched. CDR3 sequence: CASSSRDSGGEQYF. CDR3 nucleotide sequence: TGTGCCAGCAGCTCACGGGACTCCGGGGGGGAGCAGTACTTC.

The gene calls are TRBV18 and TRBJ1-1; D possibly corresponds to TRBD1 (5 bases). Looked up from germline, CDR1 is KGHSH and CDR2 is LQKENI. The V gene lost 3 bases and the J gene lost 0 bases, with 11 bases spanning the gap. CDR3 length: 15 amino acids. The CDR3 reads CASSPPGTVNTEAFF. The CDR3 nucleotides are TGTGCCAGCTCACCCCCCGGGACCGTGAACACTGAAGCTTTCTTT.

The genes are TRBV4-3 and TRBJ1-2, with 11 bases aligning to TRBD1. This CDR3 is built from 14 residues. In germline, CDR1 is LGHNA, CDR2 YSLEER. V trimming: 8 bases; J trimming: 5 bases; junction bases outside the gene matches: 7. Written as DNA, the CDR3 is TGCGCCAGCTCCAGAGGGGACAGGGGGTATGGCTACACCTTC. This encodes CASSRGDRGYGYTF.

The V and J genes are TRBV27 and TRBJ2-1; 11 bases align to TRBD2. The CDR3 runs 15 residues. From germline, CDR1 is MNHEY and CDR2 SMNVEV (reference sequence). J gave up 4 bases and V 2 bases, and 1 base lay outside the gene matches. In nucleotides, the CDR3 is TGTGCCAGCAGTTTAATAGCGGGGGGGTACAATGAGCAGTTCTTC. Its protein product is CASSLIAGGYNEQFF.

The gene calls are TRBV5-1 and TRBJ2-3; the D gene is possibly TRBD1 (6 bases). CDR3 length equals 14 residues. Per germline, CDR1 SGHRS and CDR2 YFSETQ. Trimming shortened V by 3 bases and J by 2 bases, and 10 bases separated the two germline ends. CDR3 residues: CASSSGHLTDTQYF. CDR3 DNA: TGCGCCAGCAGCTCGGGACACCTCACAGATACGCAGTATTTT. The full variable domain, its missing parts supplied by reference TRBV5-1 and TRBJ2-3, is KAGVTQTPRYLIKTRGQQVTLSCSPISGHRSVSWYQQTPGQGLQFLFEYFSETQRNKGNFPGRFSGRQFSNSRSEMNVSTLELGDSALYLCASSSGHLTDTQYFGPGTRLTVL.

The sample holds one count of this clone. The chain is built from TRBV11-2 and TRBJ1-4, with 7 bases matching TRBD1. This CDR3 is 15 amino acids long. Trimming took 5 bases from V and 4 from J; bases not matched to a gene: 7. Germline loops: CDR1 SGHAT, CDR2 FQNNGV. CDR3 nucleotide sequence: TGTGCCAGCAGCCCCGGACAGGCAATTAATGAAAAACTGTTTTTT. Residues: CASSPGQAINEKLFF.

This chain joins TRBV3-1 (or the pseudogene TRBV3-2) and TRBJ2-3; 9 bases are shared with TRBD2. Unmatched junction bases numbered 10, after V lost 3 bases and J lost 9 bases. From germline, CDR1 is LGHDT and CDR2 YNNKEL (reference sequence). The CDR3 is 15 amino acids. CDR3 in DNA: TGTGCCAGCAGCCAGAAGACTAGCGGTGTTGTGACGCAGTATTTT. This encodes CASSQKTSGVVTQYF.

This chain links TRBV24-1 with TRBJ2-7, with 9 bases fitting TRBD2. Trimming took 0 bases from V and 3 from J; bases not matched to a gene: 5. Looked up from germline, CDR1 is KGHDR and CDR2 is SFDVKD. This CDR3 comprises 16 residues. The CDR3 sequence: CATSDLKASGDYEQYF. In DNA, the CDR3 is TGTGCCACCAGTGATTTGAAGGCTAGCGGGGACTACGAGCAGTACTTC.

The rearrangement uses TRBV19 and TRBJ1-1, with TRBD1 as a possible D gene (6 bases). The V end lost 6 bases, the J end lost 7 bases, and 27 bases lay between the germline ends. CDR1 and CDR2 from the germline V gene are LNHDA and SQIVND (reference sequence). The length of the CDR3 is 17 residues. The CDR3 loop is CASRLLFMNGGRSEAFF. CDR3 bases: TGTGCCAGTAGATTACTTTTTATGAATGGGGGCAGGAGTGAAGCTTTCTTT.

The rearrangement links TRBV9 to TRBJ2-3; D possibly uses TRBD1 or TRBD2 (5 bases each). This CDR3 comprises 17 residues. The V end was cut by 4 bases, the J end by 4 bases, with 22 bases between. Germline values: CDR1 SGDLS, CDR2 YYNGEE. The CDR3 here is CASSTVGARGFADTQYF. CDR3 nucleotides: TGTGCCAGCAGCACCGTGGGAGCTAGGGGTTTTGCAGATACGCAGTATTTT.

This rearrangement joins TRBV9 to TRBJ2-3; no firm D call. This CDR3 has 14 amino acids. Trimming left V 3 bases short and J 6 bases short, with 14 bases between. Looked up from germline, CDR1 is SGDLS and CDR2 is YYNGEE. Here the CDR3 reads CASSALDPRDTQYF. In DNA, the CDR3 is TGTGCCAGCAGCGCTTTGGACCCTCGGGATACGCAGTATTTT.

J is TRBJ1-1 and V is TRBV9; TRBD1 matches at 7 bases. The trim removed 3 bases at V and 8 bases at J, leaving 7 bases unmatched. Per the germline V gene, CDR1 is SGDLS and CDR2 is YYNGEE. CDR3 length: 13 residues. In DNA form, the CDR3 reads TGTGCCAGCAGCGATCGAGAGGACAGGGAAGCTTTCTTT. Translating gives CASSDREDREAFF.

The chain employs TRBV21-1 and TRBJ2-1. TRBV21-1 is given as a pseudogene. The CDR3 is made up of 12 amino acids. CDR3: CASHWKGDEQFF. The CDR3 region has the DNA TGTGCCAGCCATTGGAAGGGCGATGAGCAGTTCTTC.

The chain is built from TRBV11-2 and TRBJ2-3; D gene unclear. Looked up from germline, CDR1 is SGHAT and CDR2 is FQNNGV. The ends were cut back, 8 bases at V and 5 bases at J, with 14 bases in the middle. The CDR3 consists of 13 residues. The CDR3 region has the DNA TGTGCCAGCGCTTTTGTTTTAGGAGATACGCAGTATTTT. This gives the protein CASAFVLGDTQYF.

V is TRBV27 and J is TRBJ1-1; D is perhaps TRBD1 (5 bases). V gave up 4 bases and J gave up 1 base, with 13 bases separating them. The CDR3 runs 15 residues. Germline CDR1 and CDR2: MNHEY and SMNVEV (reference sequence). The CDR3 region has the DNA TGTGCCAGCAGTTCAACCGCCACAGGGAACACTGAAGCTTTCTTT. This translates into CASSSTATGNTEAFF.

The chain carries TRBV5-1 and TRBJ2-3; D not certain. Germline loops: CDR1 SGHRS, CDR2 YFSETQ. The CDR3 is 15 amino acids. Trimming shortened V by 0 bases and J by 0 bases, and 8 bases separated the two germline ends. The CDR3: CASSLVAFSTDTQYF. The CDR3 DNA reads TGCGCCAGCAGCTTGGTGGCGTTCAGCACAGATACGCAGTATTTT.

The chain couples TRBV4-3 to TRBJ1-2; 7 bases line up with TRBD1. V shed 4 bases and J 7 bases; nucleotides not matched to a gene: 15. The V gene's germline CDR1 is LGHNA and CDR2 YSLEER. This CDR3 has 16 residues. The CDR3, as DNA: TGCGCCAGCAGCCTTCTCGTGGGCAGGGGGTATAGTGGCTACACCTTC. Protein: CASSLLVGRGYSGYTF.

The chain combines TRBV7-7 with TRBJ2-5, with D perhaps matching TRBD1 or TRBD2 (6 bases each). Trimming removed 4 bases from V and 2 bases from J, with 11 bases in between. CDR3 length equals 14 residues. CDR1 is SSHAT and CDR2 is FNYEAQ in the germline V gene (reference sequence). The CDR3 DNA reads TGTGCCAGCAGCTCGGGGGCTGCACAAGAGACCCAGTACTTC. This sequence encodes CASSSGAAQETQYF.

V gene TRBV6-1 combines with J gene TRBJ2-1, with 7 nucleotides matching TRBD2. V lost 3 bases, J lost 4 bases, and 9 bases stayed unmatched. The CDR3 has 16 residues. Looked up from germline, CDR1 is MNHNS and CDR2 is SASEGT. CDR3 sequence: CASSDEWGGKYNEQFF. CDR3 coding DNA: TGTGCCAGCAGTGATGAATGGGGGGGGAAGTACAATGAGCAGTTCTTC.

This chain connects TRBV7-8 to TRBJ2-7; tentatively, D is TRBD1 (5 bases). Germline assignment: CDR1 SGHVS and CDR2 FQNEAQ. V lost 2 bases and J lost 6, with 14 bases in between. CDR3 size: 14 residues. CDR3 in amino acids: CASSLYAQDVEQYF. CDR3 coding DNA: TGTGCCAGCAGCTTATATGCACAGGACGTCGAGCAGTACTTC. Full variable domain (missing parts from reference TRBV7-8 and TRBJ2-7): GAGVSQSPRYKVAKRGQDVALRCDPISGHVSLFWYQQALGQGPEFLTYFQNEAQLDKSGLPSDRFFAERPEGSVSTLKIQRTQQEDSAVYLCASSLYAQDVEQYFGPGTRLTVT.

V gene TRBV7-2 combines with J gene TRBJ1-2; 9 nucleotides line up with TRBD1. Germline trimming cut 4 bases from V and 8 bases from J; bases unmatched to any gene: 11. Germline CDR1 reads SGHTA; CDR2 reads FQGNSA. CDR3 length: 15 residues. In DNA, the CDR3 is TGTGCCAGCAGCTCCCGAGGGGGACAGGGAAGAGGCTACACCTTC. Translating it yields CASSSRGGQGRGYTF.

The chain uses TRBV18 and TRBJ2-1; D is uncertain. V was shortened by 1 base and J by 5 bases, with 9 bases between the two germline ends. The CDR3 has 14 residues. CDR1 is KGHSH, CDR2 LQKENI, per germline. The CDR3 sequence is CASSPQRGDNEQFF. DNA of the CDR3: TGTGCCAGCTCACCACAGAGAGGTGACAATGAGCAGTTCTTC.

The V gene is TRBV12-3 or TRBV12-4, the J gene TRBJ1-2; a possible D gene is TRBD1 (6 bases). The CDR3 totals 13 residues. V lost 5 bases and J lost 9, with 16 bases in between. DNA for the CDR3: TGTGCCAGCAGTCCCTCACCGGACAGTCGCTACACCTTC. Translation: CASSPSPDSRYTF.